One T cell receptor (beta chain) is described in this entry. This record belongs to a study of PD-L1 blockade in urothelial cancer. Study information: Patients, treated from about 2014 onward, received atezolizumab 1,200 mg intravenously every 3 weeks. Blood analyses occurred 3 weeks (second dose) and 6 weeks post treatment start.

This CDR3 is built from 15 residues. Trimming removed 0 bases from V and 7 bases from J, with 15 bases in between. Germline V CDR1 and CDR2: LGHNA, YNFKEQ. Time point indicated: pretreatment peripheral blood. Synthetic TCR analog templates were added to each PCR reaction. Repertoires were generated with immunoSEQ multiplex PCR, while TCRdb's copy carries only in-frame clones and drops some. The data hold 70,000 to 90,000 clones, with around 85% observed a single time. V gene TRBV4-2 combines with J gene TRBJ1-2; D might be TRBD1 (5 bases). Sequencing was performed on PBMCs, taken around atezolizumab (anti-PD-L1) treatment. The receptor was isolated from a man in his sixties with urothelial cancer. CDR3 amino acids: CASSQETQGISGYTF. In DNA, the CDR3 is TGTGCCAGCAGCCAAGAAACTCAGGGAATAAGTGGCTACACCTTC.